These 16 T cell receptor beta chains were sequenced from one sample in a study of blood T cell repertoires in COVID-19. The data were produced by immunoSEQ multiplex PCR, yet TCRdb's version contains in-frame clones alone and is incomplete. In the table there are over 130,000 clones, roughly four fifths of which are singletons. Sample: PBMCs or T cells enriched from blood (not recorded which). These receptor sequences come from a woman aged 45-65 years with acute COVID-19.

The rearrangement links TRBV28 to TRBJ1-6, with 7 bases matching TRBD1. This CDR3 contains 16 residues. J gave up 4 bases and V 6 bases, and 9 bases lay outside the gene matches. CDR1 MDHEN and CDR2 SYDVKM come from the germline V gene. CDR3 sequence: CASSLFRDSYNSPLHF. Here the CDR3 DNA reads TGTGCCAGCAGCCTTTTCCGGGACAGTTATAATTCACCCCTCCACTTT.

This clone was found a few times. The chain has TRBV27 and TRBJ2-7; D perhaps matches TRBD2 (6 bases). CDR1 MNHEY and CDR2 SMNVEV come from the germline V gene (reference sequence). The CDR3 spans 12 residues. V was clipped by 6 bases and J by 7 bases, with 13 bases between them. This CDR3 is CASRQRAGEQYF. The CDR3 DNA reads as TGTGCCAGCAGACAACGGGCGGGGGAGCAGTACTTC.

This sequence joins TRBV7-7 and TRBJ1-6; 7 nucleotides align to TRBD1. From germline, CDR1 is SSHAT and CDR2 FNYEAQ (reference sequence). There are 16 residues in the CDR3. CDR3 in amino acids: CARYNNRGSYNSPLHF. The CDR3 bases are TGTGCTAGATACAACAACAGGGGCTCCTATAATTCACCCCTCCACTTT.

V usage is TRBV3-1 (or the pseudogene TRBV3-2) and J usage is TRBJ2-3; 11 bases match TRBD2. From germline, CDR1 is LGHDT and CDR2 YNNKEL (reference sequence). This CDR3 contains 15 residues. V was pared by 5 bases and J by 3 bases, with 4 bases of the junction left unmatched. For the CDR3, the DNA is TGTGCCAGCAGCTCTAGCGGGAGGAAAACAGATACGCAGTATTTT. It yields the protein CASSSSGRKTDTQYF.

The chain is built from TRBV5-6 and TRBJ2-7; TRBD2 matches 11 bases. V lost 0 bases and J lost 5; bases outside the gene matches: 4. The germline CDR1 and CDR2 sequences are SGHDT and YYEEEE. The CDR3 has 15 amino acids. The CDR3 loop reads CASSLGLAGGNEQYF. The CDR3 coding sequence is TGTGCCAGCAGCTTGGGGTTAGCGGGGGGGAACGAGCAGTACTTC.

The gene calls are TRBV11-3 and TRBJ2-5; D perhaps matches TRBD1 (7 bases). This CDR3 has 15 residues. Germline values: CDR1 SGHNT, CDR2 YENEEA. Trimming shortened V by 5 bases and J by 5 bases, and 18 bases separated the two germline ends. The DNA of the CDR3 is TGTGCCAGCAGCCGGCCGCAGGGGGGAACGGAGACCCAGTACTTC. It yields the protein CASSRPQGGTETQYF.

This rearrangement joins TRBV5-1 to TRBJ1-3; unclear D gene. The length of the CDR3 is 16 residues. Deletions cut 3 bases from V and 0 bases from J, with 13 bases between. Germline V CDR1 and CDR2: SGHRS, YFSETQ. The CDR3 DNA sequence: TGCGCCAGCAGCTCGATTGGCCTTTCCTCTGGAAACACCATATATTTT. Amino acid sequence: CASSSIGLSSGNTIYF.

The chain carries TRBV7-3 and TRBJ1-5; D not resolved. Germline loops: CDR1 SGHTA, CDR2 FQGTGA. This CDR3 comprises 18 residues. V was shortened by 2 bases and J by 0 bases, with 17 bases between the two germline ends. CDR3 in amino acids: CASSLSARRYYSNQPQHF. The CDR3 region has the DNA TGTGCCAGCAGCTTATCTGCTCGGCGGTATTATAGCAATCAGCCCCAGCATTTT.

The rearrangement joins TRBV14 to TRBJ2-1; 8 positions agree with TRBD2. Germline CDR1 and CDR2: SGHDN and FVKESK. This CDR3 comprises 16 residues. J gave up 6 bases and V 2 bases, and 9 bases lay outside the gene matches. Here the CDR3 reads CASSQKAGVGLNEQFF. The CDR3 DNA reads TGTGCCAGCAGCCAAAAAGCGGGAGTCGGACTCAATGAGCAGTTCTTC.

V gene TRBV4-2 combines with J gene TRBJ2-1, with D possibly TRBD2 on 5 matching bases. Germline CDR1 is LGHNA and CDR2 is YNFKEQ. CDR3 length: 17 residues. V gave up 4 bases and J gave up 2 bases, with 18 bases separating them. The CDR3 DNA is TGTGCCAGCAGCCCCACAGACGGCGGGCCTACCTACAATGAGCAGTTCTTC. This translates into CASSPTDGGPTYNEQFF.

The chain employs TRBV19 and TRBJ1-5; 7 positions match TRBD1. Germline CDR1 is LNHDA and CDR2 is SQIVND (reference sequence). Unmatched junction bases numbered 10, after V lost 5 bases and J lost 3 bases. The CDR3 contains 16 residues. CDR3 nucleotides: TGTGCCAGTAGTCTGCTCCTCACAGGGGCCAATCAGCCCCAGCATTTT. Translation gives CASSLLLTGANQPQHF.

The rearrangement joins TRBV23-1 to TRBJ2-7; TRBD1 aligns across 7 bases. TRBV23-1 is noted as an ORF with a role that remains uncertain. CDR3 length: 15 residues. The trim removed 3 bases at V and 0 bases at J, leaving 5 bases unmatched. The CDR3 nucleotides read TGCGCCAGCAGTCAGACCGGGACAGCCTCCTACGAGCAGTACTTC. Translated: CASSQTGTASYEQYF.

The rearrangement uses TRBV30 and TRBJ2-6, with 9 bases lining up with TRBD1. The junction had 11 bases not matched to a gene; V was cut back by 5 bases and J by 0 bases. This CDR3 spans 18 amino acids. Germline values: CDR1 GTSNPN, CDR2 SVGIG (reference sequence). The CDR3 is CAWGGGTGHLSGANVLTF. CDR3 nucleotides: TGTGCCTGGGGGGGAGGGACAGGGCACCTCTCTGGGGCCAACGTCCTGACTTTC.

The J gene is TRBJ1-6, the V gene TRBV7-5; the DNA was not used to check the table's D call, TRBD1. TRBV7-5 is shown as a pseudogene. CDR3 size: 20 residues. This chain's CDR3 is CARSSAPGQGPFYENSPLHF. CDR3 nucleotide sequence: TGTGCCAGAAGCTCGGCTCCGGGACAGGGGCCCTTTTATGAAAATTCACCCCTCCACTTT.

The J gene is TRBJ2-2, the V gene TRBV7-3; the match to TRBD2 covers 16 bases. Germline trimming cut 3 bases from V and 9 bases from J; bases unmatched to any gene: 4. The CDR3 totals 16 residues. Germline loops: CDR1 SGHTA, CDR2 FQGTGA. The CDR3 reads CASSFGTSGRARELFF. The CDR3, as DNA: TGTGCCAGCAGCTTCGGGACTAGCGGGAGGGCTAGGGAGCTGTTTTTT.

The chain combines TRBV5-1 with TRBJ2-3; TRBD1 matches 7 bases. Germline lookup yields CDR1 SGHRS and CDR2 YFSETQ. This CDR3 is built from 18 residues. Trimming removed 0 bases from V and 3 bases from J; junction bases left unmatched: 13. The CDR3 loop reads CASSLGQGRAYSTDTQYF. The CDR3 DNA sequence: TGCGCCAGCAGCTTGGGACAGGGACGGGCCTATTCAACAGATACGCAGTATTTT.